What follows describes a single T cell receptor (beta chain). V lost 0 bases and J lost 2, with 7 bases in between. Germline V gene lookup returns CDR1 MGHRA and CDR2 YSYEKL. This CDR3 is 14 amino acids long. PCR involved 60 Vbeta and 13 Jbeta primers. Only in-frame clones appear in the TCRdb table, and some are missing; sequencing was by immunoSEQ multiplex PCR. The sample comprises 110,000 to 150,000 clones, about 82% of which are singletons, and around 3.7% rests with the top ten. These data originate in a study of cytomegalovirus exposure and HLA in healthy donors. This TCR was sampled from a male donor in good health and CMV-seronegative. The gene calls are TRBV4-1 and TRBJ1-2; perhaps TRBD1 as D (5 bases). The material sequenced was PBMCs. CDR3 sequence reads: CASSQERQNYGYTF. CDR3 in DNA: TGCGCCAGCAGCCAAGAACGACAGAACTATGGCTACACCTTC.